The present TCR beta chain was sequenced within a study of blood T cell repertoires in COVID-19. For the study at large: PBMCs, B-cell-depleted T cells, or T cells were the source of the cDNA or gDNA that made up the material.

The method was immunoSEQ multiplex PCR; TCRdb's version includes in-frame clones alone and lacks a portion of them. Of about 97,000 clones in the sample, 85% are singletons; the top ten hold about 1.8%. The germline V and J ends were trimmed by 5 bases and 3 bases, with 14 bases remaining between them. Germline V gene lookup returns CDR1 MDHEN and CDR2 SYDVKM. The CDR3 covers 15 residues. The sequence was obtained from a woman aged 70-85 years with active or convalescent COVID-19. The specimen sequenced was peripheral blood. This chain uses TRBV28 with TRBJ2-1; D is possibly TRBD1 (8 bases). Written as DNA, the CDR3 is TGTGCCAGCAGTCCCGGGGGGACAGGCTACAATGAGCAGTTCTTC. It encodes CASSPGGTGYNEQFF.